The 31 T cell receptor beta chains below were found in one sample sequenced in a study of blood T cell repertoires in COVID-19. Assay used: immunoSEQ multiplex PCR; TCRdb lists only in-frame clones, some missing. The sample has a few hundred thousand clones, around 87% seen once. The sequenced sample consisted of PBMCs or T cells enriched from blood (not recorded which). The receptors were gathered from a woman younger than 30 with acute COVID-19.

The rearrangement joins TRBV11-3 to TRBJ2-1, with 14 bases fitting TRBD2. The CDR3 runs 18 residues. Germline loops: CDR1 SGHNT, CDR2 YENEEA. V was clipped by 5 bases and J by 3 bases; unmatched bases: 9. CDR3 sequence: CASSRGLAGGGSYNEQFF. CDR3 DNA: TGTGCCAGCAGCCGCGGACTAGCGGGAGGCGGGAGCTACAATGAGCAGTTCTTC.

The chain links TRBV5-4 to TRBJ2-5; 7 nucleotides align to TRBD2. CDR3 length: 16 amino acids. After removal of 7 bases from V and 1 base from J, the junction contained 13 bases not matched to a gene. CDR1 and CDR2 (germline): SGHNT, YYREEE (reference sequence). The CDR3 loop reads CASGIIAGGAQETQYF. CDR3 nucleotide sequence: TGTGCCAGCGGGATAATAGCGGGTGGGGCCCAAGAGACCCAGTACTTC.

This clone appeared once. For the CDR3, the DNA is TGTGCCAGCAAAGAACAGGACACTGAAGCTTTCTTT. Translation: CASKEQDTEAFF. The V gene is TRBV28, the J gene TRBJ1-1, with D possibly matching TRBD1 (5 bases). The CDR3 has 12 residues. Trimming removed 7 bases at V and 3 bases at J, with 9 bases between. From germline, CDR1 is MDHEN and CDR2 SYDVKM.

This clone was seen only once. The chain joins TRBV5-4 to TRBJ2-3, with D tentatively TRBD1 (6 bases). The CDR3 extends over 16 amino acids. Germline V CDR1 and CDR2: SGHNT, YYREEE (reference sequence). V lost 4 bases and J 4 bases, leaving 19 bases between the germline ends. CDR3 DNA: TGTGCCAGCAGCCCAGGGGTCGGGGCGGTCCCAGATACGCAGTATTTT. Protein product: CASSPGVGAVPDTQYF.

The chain uses TRBV2 and TRBJ2-6; tentative D call: TRBD1 (5 bases). CDR1 is SNHLY and CDR2 is FYNNEI in the germline V gene. V lost 3 bases, J lost 4 bases, and 13 bases lay in between. The CDR3 has 16 amino acids. For the CDR3, the DNA is TGTGCCAGCAGTGACCGGACACGGCCCGGGGCCAACGTCCTGACTTTC. As protein: CASSDRTRPGANVLTF. Drawing the rest from reference TRBV2 and TRBJ2-6, the complete variable domain is EPEVTQTPSHQVTQMGQEVILRCVPISNHLYFYWYRQILGQKVEFLVSFYNNEISEKSEIFDDQFSVERPDGSNFTLKIRSTKLEDSAMYFCASSDRTRPGANVLTFGAGSRLTVL.

For this clone: An end of the junction differs from the germline gene, which may be a read error. V usage is TRBV7-2 and J usage is TRBJ1-2, with D tentatively TRBD1 (6 bases). Germline lookup yields CDR1 SGHTA and CDR2 FQGNSA. The CDR3 runs 16 residues. CDR3: CASSPQQGLPALPLHF. The DNA for the CDR3 is TGTGCCAGCAGCCCGCAGCAGGGGCTCCCGGCCCTTCCGCTCCACTTC.

This clone appeared a few times. The J gene is TRBJ1-2, the V gene TRBV10-1; the match to TRBD1 covers 7 bases. Germline CDR1 and CDR2: WNHNN and SYGVQD (reference sequence). V shed 3 bases and J 5 bases; nucleotides not matched to a gene: 3. There are 13 residues in the CDR3. The CDR3 sequence: CASSDTGAYGYTF. The CDR3 DNA reads TGCGCCAGCAGTGATACAGGGGCTTATGGCTACACCTTC.

The chain recombines TRBV3-1 (or the pseudogene TRBV3-2) with TRBJ1-1, with D maybe TRBD1 (6 bases). V dropped 2 bases and J dropped 0 bases, with 13 bases sitting between them. The germline CDR1 and CDR2 sequences are LGHDT and YNNKEL (reference sequence). This CDR3 spans 16 amino acids. Written as DNA, the CDR3 is TGTGCCAGCAGCCAAAGAGGGAGGGGGTTGAACACTGAAGCTTTCTTT. It codes for CASSQRGRGLNTEAFF.

The chain uses TRBV29-1 and TRBJ2-1; 8 bases are a match to TRBD1. Germline V gives CDR1 SQVTM, CDR2 ANQGSEA. This CDR3 has 17 amino acids. Trimming cost V 4 bases and J 6 bases; bases outside gene matches: 17. The CDR3 is CSVVPAYGTGRPNEQFF. CDR3 bases: TGCAGCGTTGTCCCGGCTTATGGGACAGGCCGACCCAATGAGCAGTTCTTC.

This chain joins TRBV25-1 and TRBJ1-1; perhaps TRBD1 as D (6 bases). Trimming took off 4 bases at V and 1 base at J, with 10 bases between the two ends. The CDR3 is 14 amino acids. Germline values: CDR1 MGHDK, CDR2 SYGVNS. The CDR3 here is CASSGTGSNTEAFF. The DNA of the CDR3 is TGTGCCAGCAGTGGAACAGGGTCGAACACTGAAGCTTTCTTT.

This chain joins TRBV7-8 and TRBJ2-1; TRBD2 aligns across 7 bases. Losses at the gene ends were 1 base for V and 3 bases for J; bases not matched to a gene: 9. The CDR3 is 17 residues long. The germline V gene has CDR1 SGHVS and CDR2 FQNEAQ. The CDR3 nucleotides are TGTGCCAGCAGCTTAGGGGGTGCGACTAGCAACTACAATGAGCAGTTCTTC. It codes for CASSLGGATSNYNEQFF.

The genes are TRBV29-1 and TRBJ1-1; D perhaps matches TRBD1 (5 bases). V dropped 4 bases and J dropped 3 bases, with 12 bases sitting between them. This CDR3 comprises 13 residues. Germline CDR1 reads SQVTM; CDR2 reads ANQGSEA. CDR3 in DNA: TGCAGCGTTGTTTACCAGGGTGACACTGAAGCTTTCTTT. Amino acid sequence: CSVVYQGDTEAFF.

In its sample, this clone was seen a few times. The chain combines TRBV5-1 with TRBJ2-7; a possible D gene is TRBD2 (6 bases). Germline-derived CDR1 and CDR2 are SGHRS and YFSETQ. This CDR3 region has 15 residues. V dropped 0 bases and J dropped 4 bases, with 14 bases sitting between them. This chain's CDR3 is CASSLDGGSLYEQYF. CDR3 bases: TGCGCCAGCAGCTTGGACGGGGGTTCGCTGTACGAGCAGTACTTC.

The V and J genes are TRBV5-4 and TRBJ1-3, with no clear D. Germline V gene lookup returns CDR1 SGHNT and CDR2 YYREEE (reference sequence). CDR3 length equals 12 residues. Trimming took 2 bases from V and 7 from J, leaving 7 bases between them. CDR3 in amino acids: CASSFDSNTIYF. Here the CDR3 DNA reads TGTGCCAGCAGCTTTGACTCGAACACCATATATTTT.

The V call is TRBV19, the J call TRBJ2-5; 11 bases are shared with TRBD2. This CDR3 is built from 14 residues. V dropped 7 bases and J dropped 4; count of bases not matched to a gene: 5. Germline V CDR1 and CDR2: LNHDA, SQIVND (reference sequence). The CDR3: CASKETSGVETQYF. In DNA, the CDR3 is TGTGCCAGTAAGGAGACTAGCGGGGTAGAGACCCAGTACTTC.

The chain couples TRBV30 to TRBJ1-1, with TRBD1 matching 9 bases. The V and J ends lost 3 bases and 4 bases, in that order; junction bases with no gene match: 6. In germline, CDR1 is GTSNPN, CDR2 SVGIG (reference sequence). This CDR3 is 14 amino acids long. The CDR3 nucleotides are TGTGCCTGGAGGGGACAGGGAGGGGGCACTGAAGCTTTCTTT. Encoded protein: CAWRGQGGGTEAFF.

The chain links TRBV3-1 (or the pseudogene TRBV3-2) to TRBJ2-3, with 7 positions matching TRBD1. The CDR3 consists of 15 residues. Unmatched junction bases numbered 5, after V lost 4 bases and J lost 1 base. Germline V gene sequence: CDR1 LGHDT, CDR2 YNNKEL (reference sequence). The CDR3, as DNA: TGTGCCAGCAGCCCGACAGGGTTCCGCACAGATACGCAGTATTTT. This translates into CASSPTGFRTDTQYF.

This CDR3 reads CSVVNFVGQGVWYLNEKLFF. CDR3 nucleotide sequence: TGCAGCGTGGTGAACTTCGTGGGACAGGGGGTCTGGTACCTAAATGAAAAACTGTTTTTT. The chain recombines TRBV29-1 with TRBJ1-4; 11 bases fit TRBD1. From germline, CDR1 is SQVTM and CDR2 ANQGSEA. The CDR3 spans 20 residues. The V and J ends lost 6 bases and 5 bases, in that order; junction bases with no gene match: 23.

The chain uses TRBV18 and TRBJ1-1, with D possibly TRBD1 on 6 matching bases. CDR1 is KGHSH and CDR2 is LQKENI in the germline V gene. This CDR3 contains 19 residues. Between the trimmed V and J ends, which lost 5 bases and 6 bases, there was a span of 31 bases. Here the CDR3 reads CASSSMYRDTLTGHPEAFF. The DNA of the CDR3 is TGTGCCAGCTCATCCATGTATAGGGACACATTAACGGGCCACCCTGAAGCTTTCTTT.

The V gene is TRBV27, the J gene TRBJ1-5, with D perhaps matching TRBD1 (5 bases). This CDR3 region has 19 residues. Per the germline V gene, CDR1 is MNHEY and CDR2 is SMNVEV (reference sequence). V lost 5 bases and J lost 2, with 25 bases in between. This chain's CDR3 is CASSRNMFRGGEGNQPQHF. In DNA form, the CDR3 reads TGTGCCAGCAGTCGAAATATGTTTCGGGGAGGGGAAGGCAATCAGCCCCAGCATTTT.

The rearrangement uses TRBV19 and TRBJ1-1; D is ambiguous. Trimming pared 3 bases from V and 7 bases from J, leaving 9 bases between. The CDR3 sequence is 12 residues long. Per germline, CDR1 LNHDA and CDR2 SQIVND (reference sequence). Written as DNA, the CDR3 is TGTGCCAGTAGTATTGGGCGCATTGAAGCTTTCTTT. It is translated as CASSIGRIEAFF.

This chain links TRBV19 with TRBJ1-5, with TRBD1 matching 9 bases. Germline values: CDR1 LNHDA, CDR2 SQIVND (reference sequence). CDR3 length: 16 amino acids. Trimming took 3 bases from V and 6 from J; bases not matched to a gene: 9. The CDR3 here is CASSITHRGLGQPQHF. CDR3 DNA: TGTGCCAGTAGTATTACCCACAGGGGGCTTGGTCAGCCCCAGCATTTT.

The rearrangement joins TRBV7-2 to TRBJ1-2; D unresolved. V gave up 2 bases and J gave up 4 bases, with 8 bases separating them. This CDR3 region has 13 residues. Germline V gives CDR1 SGHTA, CDR2 FQGNSA. CDR3: CASSLIPFYGYTF. Here the CDR3 DNA reads TGTGCCAGCAGCTTAATCCCCTTCTATGGCTACACCTTC.

The chain uses TRBV19 and TRBJ2-7, with 7 bases lining up with TRBD1. Trimming at V came to 6 bases and at J to 2 bases, leaving 7 bases not matched to a gene. The CDR3 spans 14 residues. Per germline, CDR1 LNHDA and CDR2 SQIVND (reference sequence). Here the CDR3 DNA reads TGTGCCAGTAGCCACGGACAGGTTGCCTACGAGCAGTACTTC. Translation: CASSHGQVAYEQYF. The entire variable domain, with the rest obtained from reference TRBV19 and TRBJ2-7, is as follows: DGGITQSPKYLFRKEGQNVTLSCEQNLNHDAMYWYRQDPGQGLRLIYYSQIVNDFQKGDIAEGYSVSREKKESFPLTVTSAQKNPTAFYLCASSHGQVAYEQYFGPGTRLTVT.

The V and J genes are TRBV19 and TRBJ1-5; possibly TRBD1 for D (5 bases). Trimming took 5 bases from V and 3 from J, leaving 17 bases between them. CDR1 LNHDA and CDR2 SQIVND come from the germline V gene (reference sequence). The CDR3 spans 16 residues. The CDR3 DNA reads as TGTGCCAGTAGTTTAGGGTGGGGCGGTTACAATCAGCCCCAGCATTTT. Translating it yields CASSLGWGGYNQPQHF.

V gene TRBV6-4 combines with J gene TRBJ1-2; possibly TRBD1 for D (5 bases). Germline assignment: CDR1 MRHNA and CDR2 SNTAGT. This CDR3 has 14 amino acids. V was trimmed by 5 bases and J by 5 bases, leaving 15 bases between them. CDR3 DNA: TGTGCCAGCAGTCCCTCGGGGGTGGGATATGGCTACACCTTC. This codes for CASSPSGVGYGYTF.

The chain employs TRBV6-4 and TRBJ2-1; TRBD2 is a possible D gene (5 bases). V was cut by 6 bases and J by 7 bases, with 10 bases left in between. This CDR3 is 12 amino acids long. Germline assignment: CDR1 MRHNA and CDR2 SNTAGT. CDR3 DNA sequence: TGTGCCAGCAGAGGGAGAGGGAATGAGCAGTTCTTC. Encoded protein: CASRGRGNEQFF.

V usage is TRBV5-1 and J usage is TRBJ1-1; 8 nucleotides match TRBD1. CDR1 is SGHRS, CDR2 YFSETQ, per germline. V lost 2 bases and J lost 1; bases outside the gene matches: 4. There are 15 residues in the CDR3. CDR3 in amino acids: CASSFRTGPNTEAFF. CDR3 nucleotides: TGCGCCAGCAGCTTTAGGACAGGGCCGAACACTGAAGCTTTCTTT.

The CDR3 loop reads CASSVPGQGGNEQFF. DNA of the CDR3: TGTGCCAGCAGCGTACCGGGACAGGGGGGGAATGAGCAGTTCTTC. The chain carries TRBV28 and TRBJ2-1, with TRBD1 identical over 11 bases. Trimming at V came to 6 bases and at J to 7 bases, leaving 8 bases not matched to a gene. The CDR3 extends over 15 amino acids. Per germline, CDR1 MDHEN and CDR2 SYDVKM. Filled out from reference TRBV28 and TRBJ2-1, the complete variable domain reads DVKVTQSSRYLVKRTGEKVFLECVQDMDHENMFWYRQDPGLGLRLIYFSYDVKMKEKGDIPEGYSVSREKKERFSLILESASTNQTSMYLCASSVPGQGGNEQFFGPGTRLTVL.

The chain uses TRBV4-1 and TRBJ1-5, with 8 positions matching TRBD1. The V and J ends lost 1 base and 5 bases, in that order; junction bases with no gene match: 4. Germline V gene lookup returns CDR1 MGHRA and CDR2 YSYEKL. This CDR3 has 15 amino acids. The CDR3 DNA reads TGCGCCAGCAGCCAAGCGGGACAGGCCGATCAGCCCCAGCATTTT. This encodes CASSQAGQADQPQHF.

The chain employs TRBV7-3 and TRBJ2-7; D is perhaps TRBD2 (6 bases). CDR3 length equals 14 residues. Germline V gives CDR1 SGHTA, CDR2 FQGTGA. Trimming pared 4 bases from V and 4 bases from J, leaving 14 bases between. The CDR3 here is CASSSGNAGYEQYF. DNA of the CDR3: TGTGCCAGCAGCTCCGGAAATGCGGGATACGAGCAGTACTTC. Based on the CDR3 plus reference TRBV7-3 and TRBJ2-7, the full variable domain is GAGVSQTPSNKVTEKGKYVELRCDPISGHTALYWYRQSLGQGPEFLIYFQGTGAADDSGLPNDRFFAVRPEGSVSTLKIQRTERGDSAVYLCASSSGNAGYEQYFGPGTRLTVT.